This T cell receptor (beta chain) is from a study of vaccination and CD4 T cells after COVID-19. The wider study: Cells received overlapping spike peptides from SARS-CoV-2, HCoV-NL63, HCoV-OC43 and HCoV-229E as stimulation. Study-level results: Median approximately 90% of reactive clones detected in convalescent patients emerged only post-vaccination.

Treatment here: roughly ten-day PBMC culture with coronavirus spike peptide pools or control peptides (ViraFEST assay). This clonotype was seen only a few times. Its antigen is currently unknown. The Oncomine TCR Beta short-read assay sequenced DNA from cultured CD4+ T cells. TCRdb fed the PCR reads into MiXCR, producing one record per CDR3 protein. Here the sample spans around 5,900 distinct CDR3 sequences, about half being singletons. The clonotype originates from a human donor who had recovered from COVID-19. Sequences were obtained from CD4+ T cells from blood, cultured in vitro.

CDR3 residues: CATSEGPIGYGDEAFF. CDR3 DNA sequence: TGTGCCACCAGTGAAGGGCCCATCGGGTACGGAGATGAAGCTTTCTTT. This chain links TRBV24-1 with TRBJ1-1; D gene ambiguous. Deletions cut 4 bases from V and 7 bases from J, with 21 bases between. CDR1 is KGHDR, CDR2 SFDVKD, per germline. The CDR3 has 16 amino acids.